Below, one T cell receptor beta chain is given with its context. Antigen: not known. This entry comes from a study of blood T cells in healthy people across ages. Regarding the study as a whole: The recorded TCR beta diversity per million T cells decreased in a roughly linear manner with age.

Germline CDR1 LGHDT, CDR2 YNNKEL (reference sequence). Trimming took 6 bases from V and 1 from J; bases not matched to a gene: 5. CDR3 length equals 14 residues. The use of a sample-barcoded 5' primer and a J-beta primer mix characterized a second PCR of about 6 to 11 cycles. In TCRdb, the 5' RACE reads were re-called with MiXCR into one record per CDR3 protein. The data show roughly 790,000 distinct CDR3 sequences, 40% to 45% seen once. Material: blood. The chain is built from TRBV3-1 and TRBJ1-1; 7 bases map to TRBD1. This TCR derives from a woman aged 55-70 years in good health. CDR3 region: CASRETGQNTEAFF. CDR3 sequence (DNA): TGTGCCAGCAGAGAGACAGGGCAGAACACTGAAGCTTTCTTT.